One and the same sample provided the 9 T cell receptor beta chains below, sequenced in a study of graft-versus-host responses after intestinal transplantation. TCRdb's copy holds only in-frame clones and misses some; the assay was immunoSEQ multiplex PCR. This sample has 40,000 or so clones, with nearly 95% found just once. No antigen has been identified for these receptors. Sequenced material: unstimulated CD8+ T cells sorted from spleen or lymph node cells, taken before transplant. These receptors originate from a human donor who was the organ donor for an intestinal transplant.

The genes are TRBV5-1 and TRBJ2-2; a possible D gene is TRBD2 (7 bases). The V end was cut by 0 bases, the J end by 3 bases, with 9 bases between. CDR3 size: 15 residues. Germline CDR1 is SGHRS and CDR2 is YFSETQ. This CDR3 reads CASSLEGGDTGELFF. In DNA form, the CDR3 reads TGCGCCAGCAGCTTGGAGGGGGGGGACACCGGGGAGCTGTTTTTT.

This clone was counted once. The V gene is TRBV7-9, the J gene TRBJ2-1; the D gene is possibly TRBD1 (5 bases). Looked up from germline, CDR1 is SEHNR and CDR2 is FQNEAQ (reference sequence). V was trimmed by 4 bases and J by 4 bases, leaving 8 bases between them. The CDR3 consists of 13 residues. CDR3 bases: TGTGCCAGCAGCTACCAGGGATACAATGAGCAGTTCTTC. This codes for CASSYQGYNEQFF.

The chain links TRBV4-1 to TRBJ2-7, with D perhaps matching TRBD2 (6 bases). CDR3 size: 15 residues. The V gene lost 4 bases and the J gene lost 2 bases, with 15 bases spanning the gap. Germline loops: CDR1 MGHRA, CDR2 YSYEKL. The CDR3 DNA reads as TGCGCCAGCAGCCCTGGTGGGGACTCGGCCTACGAGCAGTACTTC. Its translation: CASSPGGDSAYEQYF.

This clone came up once. In DNA, the CDR3 is TGTGCCAGCAGCTTGGGGTATGAAGCTTTCTTT. As protein: CASSLGYEAFF. The chain uses TRBV5-6 and TRBJ1-1; unclear D gene. V was pared by 0 bases and J by 7 bases, with 4 bases between. From germline, CDR1 is SGHDT and CDR2 YYEEEE. The CDR3 is 11 residues long.

This chain joins TRBV6-5 and TRBJ2-1; D tentatively reads TRBD1 or TRBD2 (5 bases each). The CDR3 is made up of 16 amino acids. V lost 1 base and J lost 8, with 18 bases in between. Germline CDR1 and CDR2: MNHEY and SVGAGI. CDR3 DNA sequence: TGTGCCAGCAGTTACTACGGGACCATCAAAAGAGATGAGCAGTTCTTC. It codes for CASSYYGTIKRDEQFF.

The chain joins TRBV4-3 to TRBJ1-6, with 7 positions matching TRBD1. CDR3 size: 15 residues. The germline V gene encodes CDR1 LGHNA and CDR2 YSLEER. V shed 1 base, J shed 7 bases, and the junction held 4 bases outside the gene matches. CDR3 sequence: CASSQVVGGNSPLHF. In nucleotides, the CDR3 is TGCGCCAGCAGCCAAGTTGTAGGGGGCAATTCACCCCTCCACTTT.

The rearrangement links TRBV11-2 to TRBJ2-3, with TRBD1 as a possible D gene (6 bases). Trimming removed 10 bases at V and 2 bases at J, with 13 bases between. The CDR3 covers 13 residues. CDR1 is SGHAT, CDR2 FQNNGV, per germline. The CDR3 DNA sequence: TGTGCCACCATGGACAGATTCACAGATACGCAGTATTTT. Translating it yields CATMDRFTDTQYF.

J is TRBJ2-7 and V is TRBV5-6; D possibly corresponds to TRBD2 (6 bases). The V end lost 6 bases, the J end lost 7 bases, and 17 bases lay between the germline ends. The CDR3 spans 13 residues. Germline lookup yields CDR1 SGHDT and CDR2 YYEEEE. CDR3 sequence (DNA): TGTGCCAGCACCAGGACCGGGAGCTGGGAGCAGTACTTC. Its protein is CASTRTGSWEQYF.

This chain connects TRBV27 to TRBJ2-7; TRBD2 agrees at 9 bases. V trimming: 8 bases; J trimming: 6 bases; junction bases outside the gene matches: 11. Germline CDR1 reads MNHEY; CDR2 reads SMNVEV (reference sequence). CDR3 size: 14 residues. The CDR3 reads CASGLAGPPLEQYF. The CDR3 bases are TGTGCCAGCGGGCTAGCGGGGCCCCCACTCGAGCAGTACTTC.